This T cell receptor (beta chain) is from a study of T-cell reconstitution after alpha-beta-depleted transplantation in children. V was shortened by 6 bases and J by 4 bases, with 21 bases between the two germline ends. CDR3 length equals 17 residues. CDR1 SGHAT and CDR2 FQNNGV come from the germline V gene. A library of TCRbeta sequences, prepared with unique molecular identifiers, was generated. TCRdb reanalysed the PCR reads using MiXCR and keeps one entry per CDR3 protein. Of around 530,000 distinct CDR3 sequences in the sample, 32% are singletons; the top ten hold 2.4%. The receptor was derived from a human donor who donated a stem cell graft to a child with aplastic anemia. The V call is TRBV11-2, the J call TRBJ2-2; D uncertain. The sequenced sample was PBMCs from the stem cell graft donor, obtained from the stem cell graft. CDR3 in amino acids: CASSPPPFDLSTGELFF. The CDR3 region has the DNA TGTGCCAGCAGTCCGCCTCCGTTTGATCTTAGCACCGGGGAGCTGTTTTTT.